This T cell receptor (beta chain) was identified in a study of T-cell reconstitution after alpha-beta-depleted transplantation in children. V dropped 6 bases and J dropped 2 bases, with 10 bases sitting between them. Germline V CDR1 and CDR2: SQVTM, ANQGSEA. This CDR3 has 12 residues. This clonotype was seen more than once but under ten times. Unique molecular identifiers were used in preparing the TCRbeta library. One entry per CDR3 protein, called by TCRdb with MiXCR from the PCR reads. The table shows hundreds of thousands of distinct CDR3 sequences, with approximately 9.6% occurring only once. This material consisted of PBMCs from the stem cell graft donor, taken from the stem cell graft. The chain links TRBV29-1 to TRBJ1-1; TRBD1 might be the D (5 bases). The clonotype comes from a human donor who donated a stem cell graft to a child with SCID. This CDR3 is CSVVGDNTEAFF. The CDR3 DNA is TGCAGCGTCGTGGGGGATAACACTGAAGCTTTCTTT. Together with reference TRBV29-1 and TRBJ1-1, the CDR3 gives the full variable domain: SAVISQKPSRDICQRGTSLTIQCQVDSQVTMMFWYRQQPGQSLTLIATANQGSEATYESGFVIDKFPISRPNLTFSTLTVSNMSPEDSSIYLCSVVGDNTEAFFGQGTRLTVV.